Below, 28 T cell receptor beta chains from the same sample are listed, as sequenced in a study of OX40 agonist ivuxolimab in advanced cancers. Here immunoSEQ multiplex PCR was the method, and the copy in TCRdb shows in-frame clones only, minus some. The data show around 26,000 clones, with approximately 79% seen just once and 9.5% to 15% held by the top ten. The specimen comprised CD4+ or CD8+ T cells sorted from blood, sampled in a trial of the OX40 agonist ivuxolimab. The receptors originated from an adult with an advanced solid tumor such as melanoma, head and neck, liver or kidney cancer.

This chain uses TRBV5-1 with TRBJ2-1; 11 nucleotides line up with TRBD2. The ends lost 2 bases at V and 10 bases at J; junction bases unmatched: 8. The CDR3 totals 15 residues. Germline CDR1 is SGHRS and CDR2 is YFSETQ. CDR3 amino acids: CASSFAGTSGGEQFF. The CDR3 DNA reads as TGCGCCAGCAGCTTCGCCGGGACTAGCGGTGGGGAGCAGTTCTTC.

The chain couples TRBV11-1 to TRBJ2-1; no firm D call. This CDR3 spans 18 amino acids. Trimming shortened V by 2 bases and J by 0 bases, and 17 bases separated the two germline ends. Germline V lookup: CDR1 SGHAT, CDR2 FQDESV (reference sequence). Written as DNA, the CDR3 is TGTGCCAGCAGCTTACTCCCTACGGACGGAAGCTCCTACAATGAGCAGTTCTTC. Translated: CASSLLPTDGSSYNEQFF.

The chain employs TRBV6-1 and TRBJ1-4; D gene unclear. The CDR3 length is 14 residues. The V gene lost 7 bases and the J gene lost 0 bases, with 9 bases spanning the gap. Per the germline V gene, CDR1 is MNHNS and CDR2 is SASEGT. The DNA of the CDR3 is TGTGCCAGCACCCTTGTGTCAACTAATGAAAAACTGTTTTTT. Encoded protein: CASTLVSTNEKLFF.

CDR3: CASSLGGRSNYGYTF. CDR3 nucleotides: TGTGCCAGCAGCTTAGGAGGGAGGAGTAACTATGGCTACACCTTC. This sequence joins TRBV7-2 and TRBJ1-2, with no clear D. The CDR3 has 15 amino acids. The V end was cut by 1 base, the J end by 1 base, with 10 bases between. CDR1 and CDR2 (germline): SGHTA, FQGNSA.

The rearrangement links TRBV30 to TRBJ2-2; D may be TRBD2 (6 bases). Germline V gene data show CDR1 as GTSNPN and CDR2 as SVGIG (reference sequence). V dropped 2 bases and J dropped 5 bases, with 12 bases sitting between them. The CDR3 has 14 residues. Written as DNA, the CDR3 is TGTGCCTGGAGTCGCCGGGGAGGAACCGGGGAGCTGTTTTTT. Translating it yields CAWSRRGGTGELFF.

V gene TRBV9 combines with J gene TRBJ1-4, with D maybe TRBD1 (5 bases). CDR1 is SGDLS, CDR2 YYNGEE, per germline. This CDR3 is 16 amino acids long. Trimming cost V 0 bases and J 6 bases, with 15 bases left between them. CDR3 protein: CASSVELGGNDEKLFF. The CDR3 DNA is TGTGCCAGCAGCGTAGAATTGGGGGGGAACGATGAAAAACTGTTTTTT.

V usage is TRBV29-1 and J usage is TRBJ2-1, with D possibly being TRBD1 (6 bases). With 7 bases removed from V and 3 bases from J, the gap between germline ends came to 10 bases. The V gene's germline CDR1 is SQVTM and CDR2 ANQGSEA. The CDR3 loop spans 12 amino acids. The CDR3 is CSGKTGYNEQFF. The CDR3 DNA reads TGCAGCGGTAAGACAGGCTACAATGAGCAGTTCTTC.

V usage is TRBV18 and J usage is TRBJ2-1, with 14 bases fitting TRBD2. The CDR3 length is 15 residues. V lost 3 bases to trimming and J lost 5 bases; unmatched junction nucleotides: 0. Germline loops: CDR1 KGHSH, CDR2 LQKENI. CDR3 DNA: TGTGCCAGCTCACCGGGACTAGCGGGGGACAATGAGCAGTTCTTC. Translation: CASSPGLAGDNEQFF.

The CDR3 spells CASSPRTGSTGELFF. CDR3 nucleotides: TGTGCCAGCAGCCCCCGGACAGGGAGTACCGGGGAGCTGTTTTTT. J is TRBJ2-2 and V is TRBV11-3; TRBD1 agrees at 8 bases. The germline V gene encodes CDR1 SGHNT and CDR2 YENEEA. This CDR3 contains 15 residues. Trimming at V came to 5 bases and at J to 5 bases, leaving 7 bases not matched to a gene.

The DNA of the CDR3 is TGTGCCAGCAGTTTGGCTAACGGACGAAATGGCTACACCTTC. Translated, it gives CASSLANGRNGYTF. The rearrangement uses TRBV28 and TRBJ1-2; D uncertain. This CDR3 has 14 amino acids. The V end was cut by 3 bases, the J end by 6 bases, with 14 bases between. The germline CDR1 and CDR2 sequences are MDHEN and SYDVKM.

The V gene is TRBV7-3, the J gene TRBJ2-2; no clear D. The CDR3 contains 14 residues. V lost 2 bases and J lost 3, with 7 bases in between. Germline lookup yields CDR1 SGHTA and CDR2 FQGTGA. The CDR3 is CASSLSIDTGELFF. The CDR3 bases are TGTGCCAGCAGCTTATCTATCGACACCGGGGAGCTGTTTTTT.

Only one count was recorded for this clone. The CDR3 sequence: CASSEGFTEAFF. DNA for the CDR3: TGTGCCAGCAGTGAAGGGTTCACAGAAGCTTTCTTT. The chain uses TRBV6-1 and TRBJ1-1; D ambiguous. The CDR3 sequence is 12 residues long. V was cut by 1 base and J by 8 bases, with 8 bases left in between. The germline gives CDR1 MNHNS, CDR2 SASEGT.

J is TRBJ2-5 and V is TRBV30, with D uncertain. Looked up from germline, CDR1 is GTSNPN and CDR2 is SVGIG (reference sequence). There are 13 residues in the CDR3. V was shortened by 0 bases and J by 4 bases, with 9 bases between the two germline ends. CDR3 protein: CAWSVGSGETQYF. The CDR3 nucleotides are TGTGCCTGGAGTGTAGGGTCGGGAGAGACCCAGTACTTC.

The chain links TRBV9 to TRBJ2-1; TRBD2 agrees at 8 bases. V dropped 3 bases and J dropped 5; count of bases not matched to a gene: 10. CDR1 and CDR2 from the germline V gene are SGDLS and YYNGEE. This CDR3 contains 16 residues. The CDR3 sequence is CASSAPPGGGHNEQFF. For the CDR3, the DNA is TGTGCCAGCAGCGCCCCTCCGGGGGGGGGTCACAATGAGCAGTTCTTC.

The chain uses TRBV5-1 and TRBJ1-4, with a weak D call TRBD1 (5 bases). The CDR3 has 16 residues. Trimming took 0 bases from V and 8 from J, leaving 17 bases between them. Germline CDR1 reads SGHRS; CDR2 reads YFSETQ. CDR3 residues: CASSLGRAREREKLFF. As DNA, the CDR3 is TGCGCCAGCAGCTTGGGCAGGGCGAGGGAAAGGGAAAAACTGTTTTTT. The variable domain in full, completed from reference TRBV5-1 and TRBJ1-4, reads KAGVTQTPRYLIKTRGQQVTLSCSPISGHRSVSWYQQTPGQGLQFLFEYFSETQRNKGNFPGRFSGRQFSNSRSEMNVSTLELGDSALYLCASSLGRAREREKLFFGSGTQLSVL.

V and J are TRBV28 and TRBJ2-7; TRBD2 is a possible D gene (5 bases). Trimming stripped 7 bases from V and 3 bases from J, with 13 bases between. The CDR3 covers 13 residues. Germline V lookup: CDR1 MDHEN, CDR2 SYDVKM. The CDR3 bases are TGTGCCAGCATCCCCCCCCGGGGCTACGAGCAGTACTTC. Amino acids: CASIPPRGYEQYF.

The gene calls are TRBV30 and TRBJ2-5, with TRBD2 matching over 7 bases. This CDR3 region has 14 residues. The V and J ends lost 2 bases and 4 bases, in that order; junction bases with no gene match: 7. Germline V CDR1 and CDR2: GTSNPN, SVGIG (reference sequence). CDR3 coding DNA: TGTGCCTGGAGTCCCCTTTCTAGCGGAGAGACCCAGTACTTC. This translates into CAWSPLSSGETQYF. The full variable domain, rest sourced from reference TRBV30 and TRBJ2-5, is SQTIHQWPATLVQPVGSPLSLECTVEGTSNPNLYWYRQAAGRGLQLLFYSVGIGQISSEVPQNLSASRPQDRQFILSSKKLLLSDSGFYLCAWSPLSSGETQYFGPGTRLLVL.

This clone is classed as medium-sized. The chain links TRBV11-2 to TRBJ2-1; D possibly corresponds to TRBD1 (5 bases). V was shortened by 4 bases and J by 4 bases, with 14 bases between the two germline ends. Per the germline V gene, CDR1 is SGHAT and CDR2 is FQNNGV. The CDR3 runs 15 residues. The CDR3 loop reads CASSSWQGIYNEQFF. CDR3 bases: TGTGCCAGCAGCTCTTGGCAGGGAATTTACAATGAGCAGTTCTTC.

The chain is built from TRBV7-6 and TRBJ1-1; D is undetermined. The CDR3 spans 14 residues. Trimming pared 5 bases from V and 2 bases from J, leaving 12 bases between. Germline lookup yields CDR1 SGHVS and CDR2 FNYEAQ. In nucleotides, the CDR3 is TGTGCCAGCAGCCCCGGACGGAGTAACACTGAAGCTTTCTTT. Translating it yields CASSPGRSNTEAFF. Drawing the rest from reference TRBV7-6 and TRBJ1-1, the complete variable domain is GAGVSQSPRYKVTKRGQDVALRCDPISGHVSLYWYRQALGQGPEFLTYFNYEAQQDKSGLPNDRFSAERPEGSISTLTIQRTEQRDSAMYRCASSPGRSNTEAFFGQGTRLTVV.

This clone was recorded once. The gene calls are TRBV6-4 and TRBJ2-1, with D perhaps TRBD1 (6 bases). Between the trimmed V and J ends, which lost 4 bases and 3 bases, there was a span of 10 bases. CDR1 and CDR2 from the germline V gene are MRHNA and SNTAGT. The CDR3 runs to 14 residues. The CDR3 is CASSALQGYNEQFF. CDR3 sequence (DNA): TGTGCCAGCAGTGCCCTACAGGGCTACAATGAGCAGTTCTTC.

The J gene is TRBJ1-5, the V gene TRBV5-5; D is perhaps TRBD1 (6 bases). Germline lookup yields CDR1 SGHKS and CDR2 YYEKEE (reference sequence). This CDR3 has 15 amino acids. The V gene lost 5 bases and the J gene lost 0 bases, with 12 bases spanning the gap. As DNA, the CDR3 is TGTGCCAGCAGGCGGACAGATAATAGCAATCAGCCCCAGCATTTT. It specifies CASRRTDNSNQPQHF.

This clone has just a few counts. The J gene is TRBJ2-3, the V gene TRBV4-1; a weak D match, TRBD1 (5 bases). V lost 6 bases to trimming and J lost 4 bases, with 20 bases between them. The germline V gene has CDR1 MGHRA and CDR2 YSYEKL. CDR3 size: 16 residues. The CDR3 DNA follows: TGCGCCAGCAGTAGTTGGTTGGGCCAAGGGGCAGATACGCAGTATTTT. It is translated as CASSSWLGQGADTQYF.

J is TRBJ2-2 and V is TRBV2; tentatively, D is TRBD1 (6 bases). Between the trimmed V and J ends, which lost 3 bases and 3 bases, there was a span of 14 bases. This CDR3 region has 16 residues. The germline V gene encodes CDR1 SNHLY and CDR2 FYNNEI. The CDR3 reads CASSDSLGGDTGELFF. DNA for the CDR3: TGTGCCAGCAGTGATAGTCTTGGGGGCGACACCGGGGAGCTGTTTTTT.

The genes are TRBV19 and TRBJ1-3, with unresolved D. The CDR3 loop spans 16 amino acids. V was trimmed by 3 bases and J by 0 bases, leaving 12 bases between them. Germline CDR1 and CDR2: LNHDA and SQIVND (reference sequence). The CDR3 coding sequence is TGTGCCAGTAGTATCTTGGCGGCTAGCTCTGGAAACACCATATATTTT. This translates into CASSILAASSGNTIYF.

The chain is built from TRBV30 and TRBJ1-2; no definite D call. The CDR3 has 14 amino acids. Between the trimmed V and J ends, which lost 3 bases and 2 bases, there was a span of 13 bases. CDR1 is GTSNPN, CDR2 SVGIG, per germline (reference sequence). Written as DNA, the CDR3 is TGTGCCTGGAGGTCAAAAAATGGCAACTATGGCTACACCTTC. Translation gives CAWRSKNGNYGYTF.

The rearrangement links TRBV14 to TRBJ1-5; a possible D gene is TRBD1 (5 bases). V lost 1 base to trimming and J lost 6 bases, with 10 bases between them. CDR3 length equals 14 residues. The germline V gene has CDR1 SGHDN and CDR2 FVKESK. CDR3 coding DNA: TGTGCCAGCAGCCAAGCAGGGACGGGTCAGCCCCAGCATTTT. Translated, it gives CASSQAGTGQPQHF.

The chain employs TRBV5-1 and TRBJ1-1; D remains unclear. This CDR3 is built from 16 residues. Germline V gene lookup returns CDR1 SGHRS and CDR2 YFSETQ. Trimming pared 6 bases from V and 1 base from J, leaving 19 bases between. The CDR3 bases are TGCGCCAGCAAACCAGGAGCTCTTGGAGGGAACACTGAAGCTTTCTTT. It encodes CASKPGALGGNTEAFF. The whole variable domain, filled in from reference TRBV5-1 and TRBJ1-1, reads KAGVTQTPRYLIKTRGQQVTLSCSPISGHRSVSWYQQTPGQGLQFLFEYFSETQRNKGNFPGRFSGRQFSNSRSEMNVSTLELGDSALYLCASKPGALGGNTEAFFGQGTRLTVV.

The chain employs TRBV5-1 and TRBJ2-5; a possible D gene is TRBD1 (6 bases). The better agreement between TRBJ2-7 and the DNA end casts doubt on the J call. Germline lookup yields CDR1 SGHRS and CDR2 YFSETQ. The CDR3 extends over 16 amino acids. The CDR3 here is CASSLATGTLTYEQYF. CDR3 DNA sequence: TGCGCCAGCAGCTTGGCTACCGGGACATTGACCTACGAGCAGTACTTC.